These 7 T cell receptor beta chains share one sample of origin, sequenced in a study of CD8 T cells in Susac syndrome. An amount of RNA that ranged from roughly 0.5 to 1 ug was reverse transcribed with random hexamers. TCRdb fed the immunoSEQ multiplex PCR reads into MiXCR, producing one record per CDR3 protein. Of 100,000 to 150,000 distinct CDR3 sequences in the sample, 80% to 85% are singletons; the top ten hold roughly 0.48%. What was sequenced was CD8+ T cells from PBMCs. Receptor source: a human donor with multiple sclerosis.

The chain employs TRBV30 and TRBJ1-1; D uncertain. The CDR3 contains 21 residues. Germline lookup yields CDR1 GTSNPN and CDR2 SVGIG (reference sequence). Trimming pared 3 bases from V and 6 bases from J, leaving 38 bases between. The CDR3 DNA reads as TGTGCCTGGAGCCCCTACGACCATAAGGAGATAGTAGCGCCATATGGGGCTGAAGCTTTCTTT. Encoded protein: CAWSPYDHKEIVAPYGAEAFF.

Comment on this clonotype: At one end, the junction sequence differs from germline, possibly due to a read error. V and J are TRBV27 and TRBJ2-1; 9 nucleotides agree with TRBD2. There are 15 residues in the CDR3. From germline, CDR1 is MNHEY and CDR2 SMNVEV (reference sequence). The CDR3 here is CASTRVAGVYNEQSF. For the CDR3, the DNA is TGTGCCAGCACCCGGGTAGCGGGAGTCTACAATGAGCAGTCCTTC.

The V and J genes are TRBV18 and TRBJ2-4, with 8 bases lining up with TRBD1. V lost 2 bases, J lost 8 bases, and 17 bases stayed unmatched. Germline lookup yields CDR1 KGHSH and CDR2 LQKENI. This CDR3 comprises 18 residues. The CDR3 loop is CASSPFDGTGPTGDIQYF. CDR3 DNA: TGTGCCAGCTCACCATTTGACGGGACAGGTCCTACGGGGGACATTCAGTACTTC. The full variable domain, in which reference TRBV18 and TRBJ2-4 provide the parts outside the CDR3, is NAGVMQNPRHLVRRRGQEARLRCSPMKGHSHVYWYRQLPEEGLKFMVYLQKENIIDESGMPKERFSAEFPKEGPSILRIQQVVRGDSAAYFCASSPFDGTGPTGDIQYFGAGTRLSVL.

This sequence joins TRBV7-9 and TRBJ1-1; tentatively, D is TRBD1 (5 bases). Trimming pared 5 bases from V and 5 bases from J, leaving 12 bases between. The CDR3 contains 13 residues. The germline V gene has CDR1 SEHNR and CDR2 FQNEAQ (reference sequence). The CDR3 coding sequence is TGTGCCAGCAGCCGCCCGAGGGGAACTGAAGCTTTCTTT. Translated, it gives CASSRPRGTEAFF.

This chain connects TRBV7-9 to TRBJ2-3; D is undetermined. Germline CDR1 reads SEHNR; CDR2 reads FQNEAQ (reference sequence). Trimming took off 6 bases at V and 1 base at J, with 14 bases between the two ends. The CDR3 consists of 15 residues. CDR3 in DNA: TGTGCCAGCAGAGACGGACGGAAAGGCACAGATACGCAGTATTTT. This translates into CASRDGRKGTDTQYF.

This chain uses TRBV6-4 with TRBJ2-7; the D gene is possibly TRBD1 (5 bases). V gave up 3 bases and J gave up 0 bases, with 6 bases separating them. Germline V CDR1 and CDR2: MRHNA, SNTAGT. This CDR3 comprises 13 residues. CDR3 residues: CASSEQASYEQYF. The CDR3 coding sequence is TGTGCCAGCAGTGAACAGGCCTCCTACGAGCAGTACTTC.

This clonotype was counted a single time. This chain links TRBV28 with TRBJ2-1; unclear D gene. Trimming took 3 bases from V and 3 from J, leaving 12 bases between them. The germline CDR1 and CDR2 sequences are MDHEN and SYDVKM. This CDR3 contains 15 residues. The CDR3 here is CASSLNSVVYNEQFF. The CDR3 coding sequence is TGTGCCAGCAGTTTGAACTCGGTGGTCTACAATGAGCAGTTCTTC.